This T cell receptor beta chain emerged from a study of neurological immune-mediated disorders. This clonotype occurred many times. Its specificity is not known. Study results and caveats: Patients with HTLV-1-associated myelopathy showed the most TCR clonal expansion. Those with multiple sclerosis showed the least, falling below healthy controls.

Germline-derived CDR1 and CDR2 are SQVTM and ANQGSEA. The CDR3 has 16 amino acids. The V gene lost 2 bases and the J gene lost 5 bases, with 20 bases spanning the gap. 5'RACE employing 10-nucleotide random UMIs yielded the cDNA. Over 190 million TCR-beta sequences, together covering 15-18 subjects, were produced by every individual sequencing run that was carried out. TCRdb processed the 5' RACE reads anew with MiXCR; each CDR3 protein has one entry. Of approximately 41,000 distinct CDR3 sequences in the sample, roughly 15% were seen once. Sorted libraries came from 1 million CD4+ or CD8+ T cells. V gene TRBV29-1 combines with J gene TRBJ2-3, with a weak D call TRBD1 (6 bases). Input material: CD4+ T cells from blood. The TCR originated in a woman aged 60-70 years with HTLV-1-associated myelopathy (HAM/TSP). The CDR3 spells CSVERGVPGHVDTQYF. CDR3 nucleotide sequence: TGCAGCGTTGAAAGAGGGGTCCCGGGACATGTAGATACGCAGTATTTT.